Listed below are T cell receptor beta chains from one sample, sequenced in a study of post-analysis software for immune sequencing data. MiXCR was run by TCRdb on the PCR reads, yielding one entry per CDR3 protein. The table shows about 770,000 distinct CDR3 sequences, with around 46% occurring only once. The sequenced sample was blood. The receptors come from a girl aged 5-17 years with multiple sclerosis. Both conserved end residues are part of each CDR3. D genes are given only for firm matches. Clone size is given for some rows only: seen once, a few or many times, or a class if the clone is expanded.

abundance: NA
v_gene: TRBV29-1
j_gene: TRBJ1-4
d_gene: NA
CDR3aa: CSVRDTSNEELFF
CDR3nt: TGCAGCGTCCGGGACACAAGTAATGAAGAACTGTTTTTT

abundance: few
v_gene: TRBV15
j_gene: TRBJ2-1
d_gene: TRBD2
CDR3aa: CATSRDLLAGYNEQFF
CDR3nt: TGTGCCACCAGCAGAGATTTACTAGCGGGCTACAATGAGCAGTTCTTC

abundance: NA
v_gene: TRBV7-3
j_gene: TRBJ2-1
d_gene: NA
CDR3aa: CASSLSGNQGNNEQFF
CDR3nt: TGTGCCAGCAGCTTAAGTGGCAACCAGGGGAACAATGAGCAGTTCTTC

abundance: few
v_gene: TRBV28
j_gene: TRBJ1-5
d_gene: TRBD1
CDR3aa: CASRRTTGEGSNQPQHF
CDR3nt: TGTGCCAGCAGACGAACGACAGGGGAGGGAAGCAATCAGCCCCAGCATTTT

abundance: NA
v_gene: TRBV6-5
j_gene: TRBJ1-2
d_gene: NA
CDR3aa: CASSYSPTHGYTF
CDR3nt: TGTGCCAGCAGTTACTCCCCGACTCATGGCTACACCTTC

abundance: once
v_gene: TRBV4-2
j_gene: TRBJ1-2
d_gene: NA
CDR3aa: CASSQDPRVSGYTF
CDR3nt: TGTGCCAGCAGCCAAGATCCCCGGGTAAGCGGCTACACCTTC

abundance: few
v_gene: TRBV6-6
j_gene: TRBJ2-5
d_gene: NA
CDR3aa: CASSYIIDRTETQYF
CDR3nt: TGTGCCAGCAGTTACATCATCGACAGGACTGAGACCCAGTACTTC

abundance: few
v_gene: TRBV7-2
j_gene: TRBJ2-7
d_gene: NA
CDR3aa: CASSLVVGYSYEQYF
CDR3nt: TGTGCCAGCAGCTTAGTTGTGGGATACTCCTACGAGCAGTACTTC

abundance: NA
v_gene: TRBV29-1
j_gene: TRBJ1-1
d_gene: TRBD1
CDR3aa: CSVGGQGMGGAFF
CDR3nt: TGCAGCGTTGGAGGACAGGGAATGGGGGGAGCTTTCTTT

abundance: once
v_gene: TRBV13
j_gene: TRBJ2-1
d_gene: TRBD2
CDR3aa: CASSPDGPGLAGGYNEQFF
CDR3nt: TGTGCCAGCAGCCCGGACGGCCCGGGACTAGCGGGAGGGTACAATGAGCAGTTCTTC

abundance: NA
v_gene: TRBV7-3
j_gene: TRBJ2-5
d_gene: NA
CDR3aa: CASSLRGDQTQYF
CDR3nt: TGTGCCAGCAGCTTAAGGGGGGACCAGACCCAGTACTTC

abundance: NA
v_gene: TRBV2
j_gene: TRBJ1-5
d_gene: NA
CDR3aa: CASSGLPNQPQHF
CDR3nt: TGTGCCAGCAGTGGATTGCCTAATCAGCCCCAGCATTTT

abundance: NA
v_gene: TRBV4-3
j_gene: TRBJ2-7
d_gene: NA
CDR3aa: CASSQDGGDEQYF
CDR3nt: TGCGCCAGCAGCCAAGATGGGGGTGACGAGCAGTACTTC

abundance: once
v_gene: TRBV7-9
j_gene: TRBJ2-3
d_gene: TRBD1
CDR3aa: CASSLPTLRTGVRDTQYF
CDR3nt: TGTGCCAGCAGCTTACCCACTTTGAGGACAGGGGTTAGAGATACGCAGTATTTT

abundance: many
v_gene: TRBV7-9
j_gene: TRBJ2-1
d_gene: TRBD2
CDR3aa: CASSSPGAGGYNEQFF
CDR3nt: TGTGCCAGCAGCTCCCCTGGAGCGGGAGGATACAATGAGCAGTTCTTC

abundance: NA
v_gene: TRBV6-2/TRBV6-3
j_gene: TRBJ1-1
d_gene: NA
CDR3aa: CASGEMNTEAFF
CDR3nt: TGTGCCAGCGGGGAGATGAACACTGAAGCTTTCTTT

abundance: NA
v_gene: TRBV7-6
j_gene: TRBJ1-2
d_gene: NA
CDR3aa: CASSLDAGIPNYGYTF
CDR3nt: TGTGCCAGCAGCTTAGATGCAGGCATCCCCAACTATGGCTACACCTTC

abundance: NA
v_gene: TRBV3-1
j_gene: TRBJ2-5
d_gene: NA
CDR3aa: CASSQDIGGDETQYF
CDR3nt: TGTGCCAGCAGCCAAGATATCGGGGGTGACGAGACCCAGTACTTC

abundance: once
v_gene: TRBV20-1
j_gene: TRBJ2-1
d_gene: NA
CDR3aa: CSASGDPGYNEQFF
CDR3nt: TGCAGTGCTAGCGGCGACCCTGGATACAATGAGCAGTTCTTC

abundance: NA
v_gene: TRBV4-2
j_gene: TRBJ2-1
d_gene: TRBD2
CDR3aa: CASLSGRGGYNEQFF
CDR3nt: TGTGCCAGCCTCAGCGGGAGGGGTGGGTACAATGAGCAGTTCTTC